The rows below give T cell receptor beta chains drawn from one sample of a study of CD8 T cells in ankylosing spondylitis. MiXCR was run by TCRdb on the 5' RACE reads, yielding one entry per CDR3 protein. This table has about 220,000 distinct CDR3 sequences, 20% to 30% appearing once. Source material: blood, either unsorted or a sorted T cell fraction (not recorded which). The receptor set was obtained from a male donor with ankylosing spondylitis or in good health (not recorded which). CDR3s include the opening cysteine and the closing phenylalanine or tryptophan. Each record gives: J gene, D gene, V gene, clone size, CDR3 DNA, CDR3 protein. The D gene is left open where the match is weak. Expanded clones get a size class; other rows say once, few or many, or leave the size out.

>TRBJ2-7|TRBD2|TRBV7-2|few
TGTGCCACCACAGCGACTAGCGGGAGAGTTAGCGAGCAGTACTTC
CATTATSGRVSEQYF
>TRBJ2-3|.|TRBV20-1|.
TGCAGTGCTCGACCGGCGACCAGCACAGATACGCAGTATTTT
CSARPATSTDTQYF
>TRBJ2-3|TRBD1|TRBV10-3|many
TGTGCCACCGGACAGGGGGGAACAGATACGCAGTATTTT
CATGQGGTDTQYF
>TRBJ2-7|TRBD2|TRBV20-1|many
TGCAGTGCTAACTTAGCGGGCTCCTACGAGCAGTACTTC
CSANLAGSYEQYF
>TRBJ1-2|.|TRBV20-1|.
TGCAGTGCTGCGCACCGCCTACAGGGTGGACTAGGCGGCTACACCTTC
CSAAHRLQGGLGGYTF
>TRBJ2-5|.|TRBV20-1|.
TGCAGTGCTAGAGATTACCCCCTGGAGACCCAGTACTTC
CSARDYPLETQYF
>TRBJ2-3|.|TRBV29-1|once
TGCAGCGTTAAGGGGGGGGCTAGCGGCACAGATACGCAGTATTTT
CSVKGGASGTDTQYF
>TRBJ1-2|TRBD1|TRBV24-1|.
TGTGCCACCAGTGATTTGAAGTACAGGGGTCCAATCCCTAACTATGGCTACACCTTC
CATSDLKYRGPIPNYGYTF
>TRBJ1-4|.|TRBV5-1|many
TGCGCCAGCAGCTTGGTAGCAGACGGTGCAACTAATGAAAAACTGTTTTTT
CASSLVADGATNEKLFF
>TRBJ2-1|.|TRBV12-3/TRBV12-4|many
TGTGCCAGCAGCGACACAGATACAGGCAATGAGCAGTTCTTC
CASSDTDTGNEQFF
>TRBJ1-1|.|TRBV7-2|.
TGTGCCAGCAGCTTAGAGTGGGGGAACACTGAAGCTTTCTTT
CASSLEWGNTEAFF
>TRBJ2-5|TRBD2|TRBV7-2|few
TGTGCCAGCAGCCCTCTCAGCAGACTAGCGGGGCAAGAGACCCAGTACTTC
CASSPLSRLAGQETQYF
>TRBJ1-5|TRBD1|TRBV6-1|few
TGTGCCAGCAGGAGGAAGGGACAGGGAAATCAGCCCCAGCATTTT
CASRRKGQGNQPQHF
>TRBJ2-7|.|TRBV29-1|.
TGCAGCGTGGGGGCCTCCCTGGGCGAGCAGTACTTC
CSVGASLGEQYF
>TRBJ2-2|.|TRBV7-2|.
TGTGCCAGCAGCCCTGACGGCAGGGCGGACACCGGGGAGCTGTTTTTT
CASSPDGRADTGELFF
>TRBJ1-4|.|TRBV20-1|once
TGCAGTGCTCCGACATTCAAGAATGAAAAACTGTTTTTT
CSAPTFKNEKLFF
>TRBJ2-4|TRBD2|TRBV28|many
TGTGCCAGCAGTTTGTCTAGCGGTACACTAGCCAAAAACATTCAGTACTTC
CASSLSSGTLAKNIQYF
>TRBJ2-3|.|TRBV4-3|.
TGCGCCAGCAGCCATAGTGTCACAGATACGCAGTATTTT
CASSHSVTDTQYF
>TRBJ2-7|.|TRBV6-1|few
TGTGCCAGCAGTGAAAACTACGAGCAGTACTTC
CASSENYEQYF
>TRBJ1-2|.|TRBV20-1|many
TGCAGTGCTAGGTCTGGGCGCTATGGCTACACCTTC
CSARSGRYGYTF
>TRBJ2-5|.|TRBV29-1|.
TGCAGCGTGTCCCTACAGCAAGAGACCCAGTACTTC
CSVSLQQETQYF
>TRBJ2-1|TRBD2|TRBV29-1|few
TGCAGCGTGATGAGAATAGCGGGAGTCTCCTACAATGAGCAGTTCTTC
CSVMRIAGVSYNEQFF
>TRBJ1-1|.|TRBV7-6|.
TGTGCCAGCAGCTTAGACTCCACGAACACTGAAGCTTTCTTT
CASSLDSTNTEAFF
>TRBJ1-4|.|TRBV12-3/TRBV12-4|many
TGTGCCAGCAGCGAACAGGGTTTTAATGAAAAACTGTTTTTT
CASSEQGFNEKLFF
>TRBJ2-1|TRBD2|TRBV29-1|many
TGCAGCGTTGAAGGAAGACTAGCGGGAGACAATGAGCAGTTCTTC
CSVEGRLAGDNEQFF
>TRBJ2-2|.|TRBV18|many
TGTGCCAGCTCACCCGGGACAAAGAACACCGGGGAGCTGTTTTTT
CASSPGTKNTGELFF
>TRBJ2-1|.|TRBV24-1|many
TGTGCCATCGCAGGCCGGGAAGGAAATGAGCAGTTCTTC
CAIAGREGNEQFF
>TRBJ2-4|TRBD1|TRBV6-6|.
TGTGCCAGCAGTTACGGAGGGGGACAGGGCCCCTTC
CASSYGGGQGPF
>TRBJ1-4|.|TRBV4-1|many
TGCGCCAGCAGCCAAGTCCCGGGGAGTGAAAAACTGTTTTTT
CASSQVPGSEKLFF
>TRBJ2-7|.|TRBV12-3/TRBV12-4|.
TGTGCCAGCAGTCTCACGCAGCCCTCCTACGAGCAGTACTTC
CASSLTQPSYEQYF
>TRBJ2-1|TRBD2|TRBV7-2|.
TGTGCCAGCAGCTTAGCTTCGACTAGCGAGAATGAGCAGTTCTTC
CASSLASTSENEQFF
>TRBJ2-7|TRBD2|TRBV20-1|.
TGCAGTGCTCTTAGCGGGGGGCTTTACGAGCAGTACTTC
CSALSGGLYEQYF
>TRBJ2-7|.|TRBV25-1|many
TGTGCCAGCAGTGACCGGTGGTCCGGGCTCCTAACCTACGAGCAGTACTTC
CASSDRWSGLLTYEQYF
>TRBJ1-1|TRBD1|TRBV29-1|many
TGCAGCGTTCTGAAAACAGGGGGTAGCACTGAAGCTTTCTTT
CSVLKTGGSTEAFF
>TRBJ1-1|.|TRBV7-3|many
TGTGCCAGCAGCTTAATCGGTGGGCAGAGGAACACTGAAGCTTTCTTT
CASSLIGGQRNTEAFF
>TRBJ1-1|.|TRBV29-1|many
TGCAGCGTTGAATCTCGGTTGAACACTGAAGCTTTCTTT
CSVESRLNTEAFF
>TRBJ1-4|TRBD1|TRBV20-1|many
TGCAGTGCAGAGGCCGGGACAGGGAGAGAAAAACTGTTTTTT
CSAEAGTGREKLFF
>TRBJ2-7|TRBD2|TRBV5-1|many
TGCGCCAGCAGCTTGCGGGTTAGCGGGAGTTCCTACGAGCAGTACTTC
CASSLRVSGSSYEQYF
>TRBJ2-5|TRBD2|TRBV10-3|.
TGTGCCATCGGGAGGGAGAAAGAGACCCAGTACTTC
CAIGREKETQYF